The clone carrying this TCR beta chain was observed many times. The record originates from a study of regulatory T cells in long-lasting Graves disease. V lost 1 base and J 3 bases, leaving 12 bases between the germline ends. CDR3 length: 15 amino acids. Germline loops: CDR1 MDHEN, CDR2 SYDVKM. Arm-PCR of CDR3 regions and iRepertoire HTBI primers were the basis on which TCR beta libraries were built. TCRdb re-analysed the multiplex PCR reads in MiXCR, keeping a single row per CDR3 protein. The sample lists more than 450,000 distinct CDR3 sequences; roughly 17% were seen once. Time point in this sample: newly diagnosed GD, antithyroid drugs for less than 3 months. Following extraction of RNA from PBMCs, that RNA was used to make the TCR library. These data are also associated with another study on T cells in Graves' hyperthyroidism and ophthalmopathy.

The material sequenced was peripheral blood mononuclear cells (PBMCs), taken at new diagnosis, from a patient treated with antithyroid drugs. The receptor comes from a man aged 40-55 years with Graves disease. The chain combines TRBV28 with TRBJ2-5; TRBD2 is a possible D gene (5 bases). The CDR3 protein is CASSLYDGEEETQYF. CDR3 in DNA: TGTGCCAGCAGTTTATACGACGGGGAAGAAGAGACCCAGTACTTC.